This entry lists 8 T cell receptor beta chains sequenced from one sample in a study of blood T cell repertoires in COVID-19. Measured with immunoSEQ multiplex PCR; TCRdb has only the in-frame clones, and not every one. The data show approximately 280,000 clones, 90% seen once. The sequencing sample was made of PBMCs or T cells enriched from blood (not recorded which). All receptors come from a woman under 30 with acute COVID-19.

The chain employs TRBV6-4 and TRBJ2-3; D is perhaps TRBD2 (6 bases). V lost 5 bases and J 0 bases, leaving 9 bases between the germline ends. Germline lookup yields CDR1 MRHNA and CDR2 SNTAGT. The CDR3 extends over 14 amino acids. This CDR3 is CASSPSGSTDTQYF. The CDR3 region has the DNA TGTGCCAGCAGTCCCAGCGGGAGCACAGATACGCAGTATTTT.

This chain joins TRBV3-1 (or the pseudogene TRBV3-2) and TRBJ1-1; D may be TRBD1 (5 bases). This CDR3 spans 14 amino acids. With 1 base removed from V and 4 bases from J, the gap between germline ends came to 10 bases. Germline-derived CDR1 and CDR2 are LGHDT and YNNKEL (reference sequence). The CDR3 region has the DNA TGTGCCAGCAGCCAAGGTGGGGCAGGCACTGAAGCTTTCTTT. Amino acids: CASSQGGAGTEAFF.

The chain has TRBV6-5 and TRBJ2-2; a possible D gene is TRBD2 (6 bases). The CDR3 length is 14 residues. Deletions cut 2 bases from V and 7 bases from J, with 11 bases between. Germline assignment: CDR1 MNHEY and CDR2 SVGAGI. In DNA form, the CDR3 reads TGTGCCAGCAGTTACAGGGAGGCGGGCGGGGAGCTGTTTTTT. Amino acid sequence: CASSYREAGGELFF.

The chain links TRBV30 to TRBJ1-1; D is undetermined. Trimming cost V 4 bases and J 5 bases, with 20 bases left between them. Germline V gene data show CDR1 as GTSNPN and CDR2 as SVGIG (reference sequence). The CDR3 spans 15 residues. The CDR3 nucleotides are TGTGCCTGGAAAAAAGTTGGGCAAAGTTGGACTGAAGCTTTCTTT. As protein: CAWKKVGQSWTEAFF.

The chain carries TRBV19 and TRBJ1-1; maybe TRBD1 (5 bases). This CDR3 comprises 12 residues. Germline V gene data show CDR1 as LNHDA and CDR2 as SQIVND (reference sequence). Deletions cut 4 bases from V and 4 bases from J, with 7 bases between. In DNA, the CDR3 is TGTGCCAGTAGTAGGGGGGGCACTGAAGCTTTCTTT. It encodes CASSRGGTEAFF.

CDR3 DNA: TGTGCCAGTGGGACTGCGCAGTACGAGCAGTACTTC. Its translation: CASGTAQYEQYF. The V gene is TRBV6-6, the J gene TRBJ2-7, with D perhaps TRBD2 (6 bases). The germline V gene has CDR1 MNHNY and CDR2 SVGAGI (reference sequence). There are 12 residues in the CDR3. Deletions cut 9 bases from V and 4 bases from J, with 13 bases between.

The chain combines TRBV6-2 or TRBV6-3 with TRBJ2-1; D may be TRBD1 (6 bases). Germline loops: CDR1 MNHEY, CDR2 SVGEGT. Deletions cut 6 bases from V and 4 bases from J, with 10 bases between. The CDR3 consists of 13 residues. DNA of the CDR3: TGTGCCAGCAGCTGGACAGCTTACAATGAGCAGTTCTTC. This sequence encodes CASSWTAYNEQFF.

The V call is TRBV28, the J call TRBJ2-5, with TRBD1 as a possible D gene (5 bases). Germline V lookup: CDR1 MDHEN, CDR2 SYDVKM. This CDR3 is 14 amino acids long. V was pared by 3 bases and J by 5 bases, with 13 bases between. The CDR3 nucleotides read TGTGCCAGCAGTTTCAAGGGGATCGTCGAGACCCAGTACTTC. This gives the protein CASSFKGIVETQYF.